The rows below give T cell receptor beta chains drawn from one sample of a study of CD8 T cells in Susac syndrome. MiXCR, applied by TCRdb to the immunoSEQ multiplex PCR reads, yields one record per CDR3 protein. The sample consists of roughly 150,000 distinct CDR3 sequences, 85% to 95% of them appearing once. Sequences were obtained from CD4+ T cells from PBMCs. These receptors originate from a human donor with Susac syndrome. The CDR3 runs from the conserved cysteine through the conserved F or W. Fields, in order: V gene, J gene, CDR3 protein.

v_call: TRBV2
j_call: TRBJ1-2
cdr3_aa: CASSERGVYGYTF

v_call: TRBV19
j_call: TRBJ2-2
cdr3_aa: CASLRQGGTGELFF

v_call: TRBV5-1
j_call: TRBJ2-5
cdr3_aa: CASSSSGTPQETQYF

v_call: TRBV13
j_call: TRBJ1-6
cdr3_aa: CASSLTAYNSPLHF

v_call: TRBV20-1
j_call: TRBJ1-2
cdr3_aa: CSVWDLADGYTF

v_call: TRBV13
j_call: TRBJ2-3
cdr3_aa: CASAAEDTQYF

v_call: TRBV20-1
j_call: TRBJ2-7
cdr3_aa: CSARDRTRTTYEQYF

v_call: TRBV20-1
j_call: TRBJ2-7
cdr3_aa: CSASRSSGGTSYEQYF

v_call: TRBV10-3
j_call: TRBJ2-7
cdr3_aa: CAIGVVEQYF

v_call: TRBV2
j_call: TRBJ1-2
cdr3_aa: CASAMTGFGYTF